A selection of T cell receptor beta chains follows, all from one sample in a study of T cells in narcolepsy. Using immunoSEQ multiplex PCR, the repertoire was profiled, and TCRdb retains in-frame clones only, with some absent. This sample has 15,000 to 20,000 clones, with 70% to 90% found just once. Sequenced: memory (CD45RA-) CD4+ T cells from blood. The receptors come from a human donor in good health. The conserved cysteine and the conserved F or W are not part of the CDR3 here.

>TRBV7-2|TRBJ1-2
ASSLASGSYGYT
>TRBV28|TRBJ2-7
ASGRTATYEQY
>TRBV19|TRBJ2-5
ASSITGTDQETQY
>TRBV18|TRBJ1-1
ASSPDGAGTNTEAF
>TRBV30|TRBJ1-2
AWDRGHNYGYT
>TRBV18|TRBJ2-1
ASSPRGRVYNEQF
>TRBV5-5|TRBJ1-1
ASSLTTGGRAF
>TRBV29-1|TRBJ1-2
SAHTLAPYGYT
>TRBV4-1|TRBJ1-5
ASSQQGQGYQPQH
>TRBV5-4|TRBJ1-2
ASSLYGGWGRGYT
>TRBV10-3|TRBJ1-1
AISDAGNSRTEAF
>TRBV5-8|TRBJ1-1
ASSVGPRNTEAF
>TRBV28|TRBJ2-7
ASSQGTVNYEQY
>TRBV11-2|TRBJ2-4
ASSATSGGNIQY
>TRBV25-1|TRBJ1-1
ASSDGRLETEAF
>TRBV10-3|TRBJ1-2
AISGGLRANYGYT
>TRBV6-5|TRBJ2-2
ASRGQPLGPGELF
>TRBV25-1|TRBJ2-7
ASSDGRQTYEQY
>TRBV6-1|TRBJ2-4
ASSERSRGGNIQY
>TRBV4-2|TRBJ2-7
ASSRMGQHYEQY
>TRBV9|TRBJ2-3
ASSVLTSEGTDTQY
>TRBV7-2|TRBJ2-7
ASSFFHRLGVDEQY
>TRBV13|TRBJ1-2
ASSAGQGFYGYT
>TRBV11-3|TRBJ2-3
ASSLEGFFRGGTDTQY
>TRBV5-4|TRBJ1-3
ASSSTTGNTIY
>TRBV6-1|TRBJ2-3
ASSEGRTAGGIDTQY
>TRBV14|TRBJ2-3
ASSRGGGITDTQY
>TRBV27|TRBJ2-1
ASSSKAGDYNEQF
>TRBV18|TRBJ2-7
ASSPGTSGASYEQY
>TRBV2|TRBJ2-7
ASSRPWAGGSYEQY
>TRBV6-5|TRBJ1-2
ASSPRSGGVYGYT
>TRBV4-1|TRBJ1-2
ASSQEPGHKGYT